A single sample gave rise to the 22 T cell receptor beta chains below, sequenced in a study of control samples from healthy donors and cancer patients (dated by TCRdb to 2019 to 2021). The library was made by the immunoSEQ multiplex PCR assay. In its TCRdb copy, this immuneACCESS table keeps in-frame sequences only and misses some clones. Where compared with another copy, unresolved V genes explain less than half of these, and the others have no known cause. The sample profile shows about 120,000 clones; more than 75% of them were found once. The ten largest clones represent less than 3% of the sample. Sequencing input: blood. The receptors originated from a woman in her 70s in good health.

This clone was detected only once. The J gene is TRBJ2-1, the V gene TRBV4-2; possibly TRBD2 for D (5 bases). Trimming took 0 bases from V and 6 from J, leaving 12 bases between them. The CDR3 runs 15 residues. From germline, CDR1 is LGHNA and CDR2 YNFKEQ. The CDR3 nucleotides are TGTGCCAGCAGCCAAGATGAGGCTACTAGCAATGAGCAGTTCTTC. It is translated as CASSQDEATSNEQFF.

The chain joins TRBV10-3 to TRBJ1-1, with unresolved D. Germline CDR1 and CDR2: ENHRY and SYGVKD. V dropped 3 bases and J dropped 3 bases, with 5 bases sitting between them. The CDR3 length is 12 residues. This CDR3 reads CAISESDTEAFF. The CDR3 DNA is TGTGCCATCAGTGAATCCGACACTGAAGCTTTCTTT.

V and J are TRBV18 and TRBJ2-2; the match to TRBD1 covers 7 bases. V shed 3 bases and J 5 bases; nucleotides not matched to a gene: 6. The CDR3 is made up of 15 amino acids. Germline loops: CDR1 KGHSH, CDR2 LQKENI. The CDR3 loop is CASSPLQGRTGELFF. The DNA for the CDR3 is TGTGCCAGCTCACCGTTACAGGGGCGGACCGGGGAGCTGTTTTTT.

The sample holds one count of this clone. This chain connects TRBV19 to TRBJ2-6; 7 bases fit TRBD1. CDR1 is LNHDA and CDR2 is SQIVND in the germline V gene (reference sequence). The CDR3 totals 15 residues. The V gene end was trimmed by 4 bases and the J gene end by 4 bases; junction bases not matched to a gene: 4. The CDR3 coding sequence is TGTGCCAGTAGTACGACAGGGACCGGGGCCAACGTCCTGACTTTC. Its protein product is CASSTTGTGANVLTF.

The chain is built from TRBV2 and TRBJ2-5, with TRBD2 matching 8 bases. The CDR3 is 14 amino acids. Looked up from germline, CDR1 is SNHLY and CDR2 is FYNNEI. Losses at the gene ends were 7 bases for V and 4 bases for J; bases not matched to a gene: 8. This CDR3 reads CASNGGGPIETQYF. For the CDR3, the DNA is TGTGCCAGCAACGGGGGGGGGCCTATAGAGACCCAGTACTTC.

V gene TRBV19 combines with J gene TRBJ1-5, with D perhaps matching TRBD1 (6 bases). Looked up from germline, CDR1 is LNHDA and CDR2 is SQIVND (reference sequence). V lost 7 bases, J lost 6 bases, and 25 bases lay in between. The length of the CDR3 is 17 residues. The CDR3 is CASTLTGGQGQGQPQHF. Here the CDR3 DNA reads TGTGCCAGTACCCTCACGGGTGGGCAGGGGCAGGGTCAGCCCCAGCATTTT.

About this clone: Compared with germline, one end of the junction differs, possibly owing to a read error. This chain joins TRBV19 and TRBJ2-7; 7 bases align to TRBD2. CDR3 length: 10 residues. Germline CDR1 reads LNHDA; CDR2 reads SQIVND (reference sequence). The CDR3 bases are TGTGCCAGCTACGACCTAGCGGACCACTTC. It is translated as CASYDLADHF.

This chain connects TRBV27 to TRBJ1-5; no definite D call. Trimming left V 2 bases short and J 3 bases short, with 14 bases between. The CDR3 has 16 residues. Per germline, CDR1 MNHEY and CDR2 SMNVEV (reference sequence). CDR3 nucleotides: TGTGCCAGCAGTTTAGGTCCGGGGTTGGTCAATCAGCCCCAGCATTTT. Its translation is CASSLGPGLVNQPQHF.

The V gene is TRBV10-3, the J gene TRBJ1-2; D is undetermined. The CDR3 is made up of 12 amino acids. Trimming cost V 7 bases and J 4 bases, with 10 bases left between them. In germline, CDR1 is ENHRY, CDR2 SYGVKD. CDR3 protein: CAIIPTVYGYTF. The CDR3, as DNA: TGTGCCATCATTCCCACAGTCTATGGCTACACCTTC.

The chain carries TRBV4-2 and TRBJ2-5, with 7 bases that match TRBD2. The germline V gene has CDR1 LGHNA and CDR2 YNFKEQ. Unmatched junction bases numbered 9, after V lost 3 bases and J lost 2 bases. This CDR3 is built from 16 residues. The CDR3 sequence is CASSQGKAGWQETQYF. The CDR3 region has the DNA TGTGCCAGCAGCCAGGGGAAAGCGGGATGGCAAGAGACCCAGTACTTC.

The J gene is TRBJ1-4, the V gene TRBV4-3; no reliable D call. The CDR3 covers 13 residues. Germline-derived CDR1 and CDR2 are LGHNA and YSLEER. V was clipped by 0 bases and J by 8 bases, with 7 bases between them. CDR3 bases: TGCGCCAGCAGCCAAGACCCGGAGGAAAAACTGTTTTTT. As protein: CASSQDPEEKLFF.

CDR3 bases: TGTGCCAGCAGCCGCAGGGGGGACACCCAAGAGACCCAGTACTTC. As protein: CASSRRGDTQETQYF. The V gene is TRBV7-9, the J gene TRBJ2-5, with D possibly matching TRBD1 (7 bases). The CDR3 covers 15 residues. Germline CDR1 is SEHNR and CDR2 is FQNEAQ (reference sequence). Trimming took off 5 bases at V and 1 base at J, with 14 bases between the two ends.

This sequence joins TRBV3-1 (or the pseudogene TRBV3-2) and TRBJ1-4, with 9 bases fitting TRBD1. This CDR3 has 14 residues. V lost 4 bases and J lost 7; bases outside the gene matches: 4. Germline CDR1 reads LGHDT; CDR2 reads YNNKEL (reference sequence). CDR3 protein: CASSPGTGSEKLFF. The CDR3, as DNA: TGTGCCAGCAGCCCCGGGACAGGGAGTGAAAAACTGTTTTTT.

The CDR3 protein is CASSSVRLGSTDTQYF. The DNA of the CDR3 is TGTGCCAGCAGTTCGGTAAGACTAGGGAGCACAGATACGCAGTATTTT. This sequence joins TRBV6-5 and TRBJ2-3, with D perhaps matching TRBD2 (6 bases). The V end lost 4 bases, the J end lost 0 bases, and 14 bases lay between the germline ends. The length of the CDR3 is 16 residues. Germline V gene lookup returns CDR1 MNHEY and CDR2 SVGAGI.

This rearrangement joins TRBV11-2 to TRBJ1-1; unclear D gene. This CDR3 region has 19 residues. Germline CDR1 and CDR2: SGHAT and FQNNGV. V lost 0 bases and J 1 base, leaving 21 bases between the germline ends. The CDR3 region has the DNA TGTGCCAGCAGCTTAGATATAATGACCCTCGAAGACCGGAACACTGAAGCTTTCTTT. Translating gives CASSLDIMTLEDRNTEAFF.

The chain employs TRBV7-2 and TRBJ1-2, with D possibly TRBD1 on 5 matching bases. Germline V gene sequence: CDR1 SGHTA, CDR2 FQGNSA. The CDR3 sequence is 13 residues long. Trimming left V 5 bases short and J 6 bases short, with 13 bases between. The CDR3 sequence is CASSRGQVDGYTF. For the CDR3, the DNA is TGTGCCAGCAGCCGGGGCCAAGTGGATGGCTACACCTTC.

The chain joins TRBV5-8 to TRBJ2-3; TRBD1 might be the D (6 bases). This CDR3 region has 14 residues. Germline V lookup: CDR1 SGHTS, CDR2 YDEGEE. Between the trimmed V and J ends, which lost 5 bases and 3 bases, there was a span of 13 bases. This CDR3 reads CASRSGADTDTQYF. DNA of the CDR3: TGTGCCAGCAGGTCAGGGGCCGATACAGATACGCAGTATTTT.

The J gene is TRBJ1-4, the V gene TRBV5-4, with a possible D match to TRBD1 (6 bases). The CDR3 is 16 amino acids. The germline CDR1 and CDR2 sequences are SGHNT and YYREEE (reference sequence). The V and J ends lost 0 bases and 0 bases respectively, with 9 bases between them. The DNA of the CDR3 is TGTGCCAGCAGCTTGGAAGGGGGAACAACTAATGAAAAACTGTTTTTT. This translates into CASSLEGGTTNEKLFF. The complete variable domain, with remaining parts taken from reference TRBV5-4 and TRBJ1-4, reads ETGVTQSPTHLIKTRGQQVTLRCSSQSGHNTVSWYQQALGQGPQFIFQYYREEENGRGNFPPRFSGLQFPNYSSELNVNALELDDSALYLCASSLEGGTTNEKLFFGSGTQLSVL.

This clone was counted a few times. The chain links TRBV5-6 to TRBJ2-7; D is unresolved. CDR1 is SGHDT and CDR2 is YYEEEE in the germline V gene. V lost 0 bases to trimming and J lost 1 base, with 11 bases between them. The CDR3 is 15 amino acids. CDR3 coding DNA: TGTGCCAGCAGCTTGGCTACAGTATATTCCTACGAGCAGTACTTC. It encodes CASSLATVYSYEQYF.

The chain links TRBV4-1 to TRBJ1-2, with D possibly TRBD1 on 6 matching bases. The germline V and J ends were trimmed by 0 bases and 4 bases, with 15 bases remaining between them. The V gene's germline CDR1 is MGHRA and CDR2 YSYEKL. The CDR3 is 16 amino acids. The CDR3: CASSQDPGVSVYGYTF. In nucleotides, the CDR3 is TGCGCCAGCAGCCAAGATCCAGGGGTTTCCGTCTATGGCTACACCTTC.

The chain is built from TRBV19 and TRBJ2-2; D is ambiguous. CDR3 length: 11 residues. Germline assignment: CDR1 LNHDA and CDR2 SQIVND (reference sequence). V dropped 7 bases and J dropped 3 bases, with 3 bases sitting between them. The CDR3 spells CASTDTGELFF. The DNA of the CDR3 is TGTGCCAGTACTGACACCGGGGAGCTGTTTTTT.

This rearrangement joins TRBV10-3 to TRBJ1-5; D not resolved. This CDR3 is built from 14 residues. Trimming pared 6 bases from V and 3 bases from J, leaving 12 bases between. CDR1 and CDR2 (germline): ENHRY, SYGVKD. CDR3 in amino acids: CAIRWTGYNQPQHF. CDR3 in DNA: TGTGCCATCAGGTGGACGGGGTACAATCAGCCCCAGCATTTT.